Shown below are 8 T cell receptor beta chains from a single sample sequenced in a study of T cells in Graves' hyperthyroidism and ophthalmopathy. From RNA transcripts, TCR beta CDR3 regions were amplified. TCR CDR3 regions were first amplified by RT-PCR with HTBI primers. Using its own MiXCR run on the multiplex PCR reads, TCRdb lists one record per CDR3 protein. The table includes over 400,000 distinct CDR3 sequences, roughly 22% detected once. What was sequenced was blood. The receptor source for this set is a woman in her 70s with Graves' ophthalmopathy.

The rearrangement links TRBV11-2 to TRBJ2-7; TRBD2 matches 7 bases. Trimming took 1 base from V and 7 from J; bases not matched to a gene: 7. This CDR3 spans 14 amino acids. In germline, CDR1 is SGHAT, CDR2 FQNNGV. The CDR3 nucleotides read TGTGCCAGCAGCTTAGTGGGACTACTTAGGGAGCAGTACTTC. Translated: CASSLVGLLREQYF.

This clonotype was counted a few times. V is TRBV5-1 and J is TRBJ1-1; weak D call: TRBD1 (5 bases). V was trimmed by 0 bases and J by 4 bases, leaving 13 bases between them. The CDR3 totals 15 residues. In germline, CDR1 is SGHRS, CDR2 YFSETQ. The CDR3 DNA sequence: TGCGCCAGCAGCTTGGGGGGGATGTTTAGCACTGAAGCTTTCTTT. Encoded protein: CASSLGGMFSTEAFF. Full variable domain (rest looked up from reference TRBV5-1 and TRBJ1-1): KAGVTQTPRYLIKTRGQQVTLSCSPISGHRSVSWYQQTPGQGLQFLFEYFSETQRNKGNFPGRFSGRQFSNSRSEMNVSTLELGDSALYLCASSLGGMFSTEAFFGQGTRLTVV.

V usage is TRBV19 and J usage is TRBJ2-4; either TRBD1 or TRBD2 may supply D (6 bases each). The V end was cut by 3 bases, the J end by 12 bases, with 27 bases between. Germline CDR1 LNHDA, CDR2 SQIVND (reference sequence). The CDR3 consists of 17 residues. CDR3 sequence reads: CASSIPRLERDTSHQYF. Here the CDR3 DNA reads TGTGCCAGTAGTATCCCCAGGCTGGAACGGGACACTAGCCATCAGTACTTC. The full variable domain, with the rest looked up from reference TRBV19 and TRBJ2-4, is DGGITQSPKYLFRKEGQNVTLSCEQNLNHDAMYWYRQDPGQGLRLIYYSQIVNDFQKGDIAEGYSVSREKKESFPLTVTSAQKNPTAFYLCASSIPRLERDTSHQYFGAGTRLSVL.

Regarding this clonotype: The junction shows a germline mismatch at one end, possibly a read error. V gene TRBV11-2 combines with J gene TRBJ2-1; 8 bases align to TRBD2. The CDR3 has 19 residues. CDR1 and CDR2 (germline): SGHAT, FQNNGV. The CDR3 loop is CASSQESSVAGGPYNEQFF. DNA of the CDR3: TGCGCCAGCAGCCAAGAATCGTCGGTTGCGGGAGGCCCCTACAATGAGCAGTTCTTC.

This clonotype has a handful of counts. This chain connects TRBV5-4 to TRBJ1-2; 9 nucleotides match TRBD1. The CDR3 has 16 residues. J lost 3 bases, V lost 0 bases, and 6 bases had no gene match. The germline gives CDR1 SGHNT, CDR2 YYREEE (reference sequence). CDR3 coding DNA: TGTGCCAGCAGCTTGGACAGGGGGCCTAATGACTATGGCTACACCTTC. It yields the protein CASSLDRGPNDYGYTF.

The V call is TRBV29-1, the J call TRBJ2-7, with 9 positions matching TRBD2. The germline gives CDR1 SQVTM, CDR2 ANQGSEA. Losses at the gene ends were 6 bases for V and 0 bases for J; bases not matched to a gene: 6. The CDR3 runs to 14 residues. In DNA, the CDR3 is TGCAGCGTGCACCTTAGCGGGAGCTCCTACGAGCAGTACTTC. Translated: CSVHLSGSSYEQYF.

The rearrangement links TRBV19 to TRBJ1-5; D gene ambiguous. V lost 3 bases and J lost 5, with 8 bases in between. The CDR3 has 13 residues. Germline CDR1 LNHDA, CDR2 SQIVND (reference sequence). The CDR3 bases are TGTGCCAGTAGTATGCGGATCGATCAGCCCCAGCATTTT. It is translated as CASSMRIDQPQHF.

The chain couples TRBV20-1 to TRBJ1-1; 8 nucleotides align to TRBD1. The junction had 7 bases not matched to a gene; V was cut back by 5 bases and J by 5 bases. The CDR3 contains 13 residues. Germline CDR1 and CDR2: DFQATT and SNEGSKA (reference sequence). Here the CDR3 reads CSAEDRAKTEAFF. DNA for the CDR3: TGCAGTGCTGAGGACAGGGCAAAAACTGAAGCTTTCTTT.